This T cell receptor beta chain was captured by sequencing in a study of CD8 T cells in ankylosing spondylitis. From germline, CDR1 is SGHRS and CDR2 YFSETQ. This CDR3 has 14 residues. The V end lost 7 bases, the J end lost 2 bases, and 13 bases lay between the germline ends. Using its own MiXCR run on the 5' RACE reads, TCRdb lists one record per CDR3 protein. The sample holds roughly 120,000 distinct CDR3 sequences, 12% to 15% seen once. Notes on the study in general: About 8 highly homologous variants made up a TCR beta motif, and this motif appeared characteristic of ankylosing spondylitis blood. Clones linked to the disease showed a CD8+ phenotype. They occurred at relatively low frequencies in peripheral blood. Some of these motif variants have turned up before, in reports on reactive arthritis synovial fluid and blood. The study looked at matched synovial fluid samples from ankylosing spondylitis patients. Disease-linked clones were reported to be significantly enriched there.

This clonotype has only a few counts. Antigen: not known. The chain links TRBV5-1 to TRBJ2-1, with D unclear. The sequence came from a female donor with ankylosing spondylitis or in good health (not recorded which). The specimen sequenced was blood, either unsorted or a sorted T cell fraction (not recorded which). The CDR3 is CASGPSRPYNEQFF. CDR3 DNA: TGCGCCAGCGGGCCCAGCCGCCCCTACAATGAGCAGTTCTTC.